A selection of T cell receptor beta chains follows, all from one sample in a study of blood T cell repertoires in COVID-19. Clones were sequenced by immunoSEQ multiplex PCR, and TCRdb holds only the in-frame ones, with some missing. The table has about 480,000 clones, 88% seen once. The specimen sequenced was PBMCs or T cells enriched from blood (not recorded which). Receptors originate from a woman aged 40 to 50 who had recovered from COVID-19. The CDR3 runs from the conserved cysteine through the conserved F or W. A D gene is named only where the DNA matches it firmly. A row's size may be missing; if present it is once, few, many or a size class.

cdr3_length	clone_size	d_call	v_call	j_call	cdr3_nt	cdr3_aa
12	-	-	TRBV19	TRBJ1-1	TGTGCCAGTAGTACCCCAGGGGCTGAAGCTTTCTTT	CASSTPGAEAFF
13	-	TRBD1	TRBV27	TRBJ1-5	TGTGCCAGCAGTTGGGGACAGTTCCAGCCCCAGCATTTT	CASSWGQFQPQHF
14	-	TRBD1	TRBV6-5	TRBJ1-6	TGTGCCAGCAGTCGTCGACAGGGTCATTCACCCCTCCACTTT	CASSRRQGHSPLHF
15	-	TRBD2	TRBV6-4	TRBJ2-3	TGTGCCAGCAGACGGACTAGCGGGAGTACAGATACGCAGTATTTT	CASRRTSGSTDTQYF
15	-	-	TRBV5-6	TRBJ1-2	TGTGCCAGCAGCTTGGGGGGCTTCCTTAACTATGGCTACACCTTC	CASSLGGFLNYGYTF
19	-	TRBD2	TRBV4-1	TRBJ2-2	TGCGCCAGCAGCCCGGCCGGGACTAGCGGGAGAGGCGTCACCGGGGAGCTGTTTTTT	CASSPAGTSGRGVTGELFF
14	-	-	TRBV6-2/TRBV6-3	TRBJ1-2	TGTGCCAGCAGTAAACGGACAAGAGTGCATGGCTACACCTTC	CASSKRTRVHGYTF
14	once	TRBD2	TRBV19	TRBJ2-3	TGTGCCAGTAGTCAGCGGGAGGGCACAGATACGCAGTATTTT	CASSQREGTDTQYF
12	-	-	TRBV12-3/TRBV12-4	TRBJ1-1	TGTGCCAGCAATGCGGTGAACACTGAAGCTTTCTTT	CASNAVNTEAFF
17	once	-	TRBV7-2	TRBJ2-2	TGTGCCAGCAGCCCGAAGGAGGCCAATCCGAACACCGGGGAGCTGTTTTTT	CASSPKEANPNTGELFF
15	once	-	TRBV10-3	TRBJ2-2	TGTGCCATCAGTAGGGGAACAGGGAACACCGGGGAGCTGTTTTTT	CAISRGTGNTGELFF
17	-	-	TRBV30	TRBJ2-7	TGTGCCTGGGGTCTCCCCTACCTTTCAGACTATCGCGGAGAGCAGTACTTC	CAWGLPYLSDYRGEQYF
15	once	-	TRBV2	TRBJ2-6	TGTGCCAGCAGTCGCCAGGGCTCGGGGGCCAACGTCCTGACTTTC	CASSRQGSGANVLTF
14	-	-	TRBV11-3	TRBJ2-7	TGTGCCAGCAGCTTAGTGTCTAGAGGCGAGGAGCAGTACTTC	CASSLVSRGEEQYF
16	-	-	TRBV7-9	TRBJ1-2	TGTGCCAGCAGCCACTCACAGCGCAGACAGGTCGATGGCTACACCTTC	CASSHSQRRQVDGYTF
15	-	TRBD1	TRBV27	TRBJ1-2	TGTGCCAGCAGGCTACAGGGGCACCTTAACTATGGCTACACCTTC	CASRLQGHLNYGYTF
13	once	-	TRBV20-1	TRBJ1-2	TGCAGTGCTAGTCTTCGGACAGACTATGGCTACACCTTC	CSASLRTDYGYTF
13	once	-	TRBV5-1	TRBJ2-1	TGCGCCAGCAGCATCGACCCAGGGGTCCCTCAGTTCTTC	CASSIDPGVPQFF
17	-	-	TRBV5-6	TRBJ1-6	TGTGCCAGCAGTGAACTTTCGAGGAGCTCCTATAATTCACCCCTCCACTTT	CASSELSRSSYNSPLHF
14	-	-	TRBV6-5	TRBJ1-2	TGTGCCAGCAGCCTCCGGTCGGGGGATTTCGGCTACACCTTC	CASSLRSGDFGYTF
17	-	-	TRBV13	TRBJ1-6	TGTGCCAGCAGGACGATCAGAGCAGAGGGAAGTAATTCACCCCTCCACTTT	CASRTIRAEGSNSPLHF
13	few	-	TRBV3-1/TRBV3-2	TRBJ2-7	TGTGCCAGCAGCCGCCGCGGGGAATACGAGCAGTACTTC	CASSRRGEYEQYF
14	-	TRBD1	TRBV2	TRBJ1-2	TGTGCCAGCAGGTTGGGACAGGGGCTAGATGGCTACACCTTC	CASRLGQGLDGYTF
16	-	TRBD1	TRBV19	TRBJ1-2	TGTGCCAGTAGTACTGGGACAGGGGGAGGGTACTATGGCTACACCTTC	CASSTGTGGGYYGYTF
11	-	TRBD1	TRBV19	TRBJ1-2	TGTGCCAGTGGGACAGGCTATGGCTACACCTTC	CASGTGYGYTF
16	-	TRBD1	TRBV2	TRBJ1-4	TGTGCCAGCAGTGAGGGGGACAGGCCAACTAATGAAAAACTGTTTTTT	CASSEGDRPTNEKLFF
16	-	TRBD1	TRBV14	TRBJ2-1	TGTGCCAGCAGCCAAATACAGGGGGTTGTTAGCAATGAGCAGTTCTTC	CASSQIQGVVSNEQFF
14	-	-	TRBV11-3	TRBJ2-3	TGTGCCAGCAGCGCGGGACAGACCACAGATACGCAGTATTTT	CASSAGQTTDTQYF
14	few	-	TRBV6-5	TRBJ1-5	TGTGCCAGCAGTTACTCAGGGGCGGACCAGCCCCAGCATTTT	CASSYSGADQPQHF
13	-	TRBD2	TRBV4-3	TRBJ2-1	TGCGCCACCGGACTAGCGGGAAGTTATGAGCAGTTCTTC	CATGLAGSYEQFF
17	-	TRBD1	TRBV5-1	TRBJ2-1	TGCGCCAGCAGCTTGGCCTTCGGGACAGGGGTATACAATGAGCAGTTCTTC	CASSLAFGTGVYNEQFF
13	-	TRBD1	TRBV20-1	TRBJ1-5	TGCAGTGCGAGTACAGGGGGAGGTCAGCCCCAGCATTTT	CSASTGGGQPQHF
11	-	-	TRBV7-9	TRBJ2-5	TGTGCCAGGGGACTGGGGGAGACCCAGTACTTC	CARGLGETQYF
14	-	TRBD1	TRBV24-1	TRBJ1-2	TGTGCCACCAGTGATTTCAGGGGGACCTATGGCTACACCTTC	CATSDFRGTYGYTF
14	-	-	TRBV5-1	TRBJ1-2	TGCGCCAGCAGATACAGGGCGCTACACTATGGCTACACCTTC	CASRYRALHYGYTF
15	-	-	TRBV6-6	TRBJ2-2	TGTGCCAGCAGTTACGATGGGGCATTTACCGGGGAGCTGTTTTTT	CASSYDGAFTGELFF
15	-	TRBD1	TRBV27	TRBJ1-2	TGTGCCAGCAGTTTATCGTCCAGAGGGGGCATTGGCTACACCTTC	CASSLSSRGGIGYTF
20	-	TRBD1	TRBV27	TRBJ2-7	TGTGCCAGCAGTCCCCAGGAAGGACAGGGGCCGGCGGAGGCTTGGGACGAGCAGTACTTC	CASSPQEGQGPAEAWDEQYF
15	-	TRBD2	TRBV15	TRBJ2-3	TGTGCCACCAACTCTGAGCGGGGAAGCACAGATACGCAGTATTTT	CATNSERGSTDTQYF
15	-	TRBD2	TRBV5-5	TRBJ2-7	TGTGCCAGCAGCCTCGGTCTAGCGGCGACCTACGAGCAGTACTTC	CASSLGLAATYEQYF
15	-	-	TRBV10-2	TRBJ2-7	TGCGCCAGCAGTGAGTCGATGAACAGAGCCTACGAGCAGTACTTC	CASSESMNRAYEQYF
13	-	TRBD2	TRBV12-3/TRBV12-4	TRBJ2-1	TGTGCCAGCATCGCTAGCGGCTACAATGAGCAGTTCTTC	CASIASGYNEQFF
18	-	TRBD2	TRBV5-1	TRBJ2-3	TGCGCCAGCAGCTTGGGCCTAGCGGGTAGGACTAGCACAGATACGCAGTATTTT	CASSLGLAGRTSTDTQYF
11	-	-	TRBV7-9	TRBJ1-2	TGTGCCAGCAGCCCCAGGGTTGGCTACACCTTC	CASSPRVGYTF
16	-	TRBD2	TRBV14	TRBJ2-1	TGTGCCAGCAGTCAACCTGGGACTAGCCTCGACAATGAGCAGTTCTTC	CASSQPGTSLDNEQFF
16	-	TRBD2	TRBV19	TRBJ2-1	TGTGCCAGTAGTCCAGCAGCGGGAAGGGTTTCCAATGAGCAGTTCTTC	CASSPAAGRVSNEQFF
16	-	-	TRBV11-3	TRBJ2-5	TGTGCCAGCAGCTTGGATTGGGGGCCCGACCAAGAGACCCAGTACTTC	CASSLDWGPDQETQYF
20	-	-	TRBV5-1	TRBJ2-7	TGCGCCAGCAGCTTGGGGATTCGGGGACACCGGCCGGGCGGTACCTACGAGCAGTACTTC	CASSLGIRGHRPGGTYEQYF
15	-	-	TRBV10-1	TRBJ1-1	TGCGCCAGCAGTATGATCTCGGGTCTGAACACTGAAGCTTTCTTT	CASSMISGLNTEAFF
15	-	TRBD2	TRBV5-4	TRBJ2-7	TGTGCCAGCAGCGATAGACTAGCGGGTTCCTACGAGCAGTACTTC	CASSDRLAGSYEQYF
17	-	TRBD1	TRBV27	TRBJ1-3	TGTGCCAGCAGTCCCCGGGACAGCCTATACTCTGGAAACACCATATATTTT	CASSPRDSLYSGNTIYF
20	-	TRBD2	TRBV24-1	TRBJ2-1	TGTGCCACCAGTGACCGCCGAGGGACTAGCGGGTTCAGCTCCTACAATGAGCAGTTCTTC	CATSDRRGTSGFSSYNEQFF
18	-	TRBD1	TRBV18	TRBJ1-1	TGTGCCAGCTCACCACCGGGAGGCAGGGGGGTCATGAACACTGAAGCTTTCTTT	CASSPPGGRGVMNTEAFF